This T cell receptor beta chain was documented in a study of CD8 T cells in Susac syndrome. A quantity of about 0.5 to 1 ug RNA underwent reverse transcription using random hexamers. TCRdb reanalysed the immunoSEQ multiplex PCR reads using MiXCR and keeps one entry per CDR3 protein. Of 150,000 to 200,000 distinct CDR3 sequences listed, about 93% are singletons. Only a few counts were recorded for this clonotype. The CDR3 length is 15 residues. The germline V gene has CDR1 MNHEY and CDR2 SVGEGT. V lost 3 bases, J lost 0 bases, and 9 bases lay in between. The sequenced sample consisted of CD4+ T cells from PBMCs. The source is a human donor in good health. The chain carries TRBV6-2 or TRBV6-3 and TRBJ2-1; D gene uncertain. The CDR3 DNA is TGTGCCAGCAGTTATTCGGGCAGCTCCTACAATGAGCAGTTCTTC. Its translation: CASSYSGSSYNEQFF.